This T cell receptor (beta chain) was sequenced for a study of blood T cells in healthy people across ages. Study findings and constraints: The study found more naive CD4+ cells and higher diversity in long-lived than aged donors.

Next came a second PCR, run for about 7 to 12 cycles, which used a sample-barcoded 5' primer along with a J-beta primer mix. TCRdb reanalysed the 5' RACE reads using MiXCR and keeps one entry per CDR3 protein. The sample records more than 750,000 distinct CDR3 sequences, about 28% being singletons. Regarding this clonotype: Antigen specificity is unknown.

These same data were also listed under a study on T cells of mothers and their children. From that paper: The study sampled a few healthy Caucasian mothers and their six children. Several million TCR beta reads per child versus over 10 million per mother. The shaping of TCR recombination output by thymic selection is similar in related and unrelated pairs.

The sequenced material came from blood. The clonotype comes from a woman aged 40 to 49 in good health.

CDR3 DNA sequence: TGCAGTGCAACGGGACAGGGGGTGCTTGGCTACACCTTC. It yields the protein CSATGQGVLGYTF. The chain couples TRBV20-1 to TRBJ1-2; 11 bases agree with TRBD1. Germline values: CDR1 DFQATT, CDR2 SNEGSKA (reference sequence). V lost 6 bases and J lost 7; bases outside the gene matches: 7. The CDR3 runs to 13 residues.